The text below deals with one TCR beta chain. CDR3 length equals 19 residues. Looked up from germline, CDR1 is SEHNR and CDR2 is FQNEAQ (reference sequence). The ends lost 2 bases at V and 3 bases at J; junction bases unmatched: 14. The entry originates in a study of blood T cell repertoires in COVID-19. Using immunoSEQ multiplex PCR, the repertoire was profiled, and TCRdb retains in-frame clones only, with some absent. The repertoire includes 100,000 or so clones, 75% to 95% of them detected once, and less than 5% sits in the top ten. This clonotype originated in a woman between 45 and 65 years old in a cohort sampled during active COVID-19. The chain employs TRBV7-9 and TRBJ1-1; TRBD1 matches 11 bases. Sequencing was performed on peripheral blood. DNA of the CDR3: TGTGCCAGCAGCTTAAATTCGTGGGGCGGACAGGGGGCCGACACTGAAGCTTTCTTT. Residues: CASSLNSWGGQGADTEAFF.